Listed here are 23 T cell receptor beta chains from one sample, sequenced in a study of OX40 agonist ivuxolimab in advanced cancers. The receptor library was made with the immunoSEQ multiplex PCR assay. The immuneACCESS repertoire file appears here via TCRdb, limited to in-frame rearrangements. These files lack a portion of the clones; in checked studies, under half of the deficit traces to unresolved V genes, and the cause of the others is not known. The sample table records 55,000 to 65,000 clones; more than 80% of these occur just once. The biggest ten clones account for roughly 13% of the sample. The sequencing here drew on CD4+ or CD8+ T cells sorted from blood, taken in a trial of the OX40 agonist ivuxolimab. The receptors originated from an adult with an advanced solid tumor such as melanoma, head and neck, liver or kidney cancer.

The gene calls are TRBV7-9 and TRBJ1-1; a possible D gene is TRBD1 (6 bases). Per germline, CDR1 SEHNR and CDR2 FQNEAQ (reference sequence). The CDR3 contains 14 residues. The germline V and J ends were trimmed by 5 bases and 1 base, with 11 bases remaining between them. The CDR3: CASSLGRGNTEAFF. The CDR3 region has the DNA TGTGCCAGCAGCCTAGGCAGGGGGAACACTGAAGCTTTCTTT.

V usage is TRBV28 and J usage is TRBJ2-5; possible D gene TRBD2, 6 bases. The CDR3 sequence is 14 residues long. Germline V lookup: CDR1 MDHEN, CDR2 SYDVKM. V shed 8 bases and J shed 3 bases, with 16 bases lying between them. The DNA of the CDR3 is TGTGCCAGCGGAGGGGCGGGCCACAAAGAGACCCAGTACTTC. This encodes CASGGAGHKETQYF.

The chain uses TRBV28 and TRBJ1-1, with 8 nucleotides matching TRBD1. The J segment lost 10 bases and the V segment lost 2 bases, leaving 9 bases of the junction unmatched. CDR1 is MDHEN and CDR2 is SYDVKM in the germline V gene. The CDR3 is 14 residues long. Here the CDR3 DNA reads TGTGCCAGCAGTTTACAACAGGGGGGATTTCTAGCTTTCTTT. Translation: CASSLQQGGFLAFF.

The genes are TRBV7-2 and TRBJ2-7, with D possibly being TRBD1 (6 bases). Germline lookup yields CDR1 SGHTA and CDR2 FQGNSA. This CDR3 contains 15 residues. V lost 5 bases to trimming and J lost 7 bases, with 21 bases between them. CDR3: CASSPSTGPSGEQYF. The CDR3 DNA sequence: TGTGCCAGCAGCCCATCGACAGGACCCTCGGGGGAGCAGTACTTC.

The rearrangement uses TRBV7-2 and TRBJ2-4; no definite D call. The length of the CDR3 is 14 residues. V lost 0 bases to trimming and J lost 4 bases, with 7 bases between them. In germline, CDR1 is SGHTA, CDR2 FQGNSA. CDR3 coding DNA: TGTGCCAGCAGCTTAGCGCTTCCTAAAAACATTCAGTACTTC. Translated, it gives CASSLALPKNIQYF. Based on the CDR3 plus reference TRBV7-2 and TRBJ2-4, the full variable domain is GAGVSQSPSNKVTEKGKDVELRCDPISGHTALYWYRQSLGQGLEFLIYFQGNSAPDKSGLPSDRFSAERTGGSVSTLTIQRTQQEDSAVYLCASSLALPKNIQYFGAGTRLSVL.

The chain has TRBV20-1 and TRBJ2-3, with TRBD2 matching over 9 bases. V lost 6 bases and J lost 12; bases outside the gene matches: 7. Germline CDR1 reads DFQATT; CDR2 reads SNEGSKA (reference sequence). The CDR3 covers 11 residues. The CDR3 DNA reads TGCAGTGCCCCGACTAGCGGTTCACAGTATTTT. It is translated as CSAPTSGSQYF.

This chain connects TRBV2 to TRBJ2-7; a possible D gene is TRBD2 (5 bases). This CDR3 has 14 amino acids. Trimming shortened V by 6 bases and J by 5 bases, and 17 bases separated the two germline ends. The germline V gene has CDR1 SNHLY and CDR2 FYNNEI. The CDR3 spells CASRVRSGPNEQYF. The DNA for the CDR3 is TGTGCCAGCAGAGTTCGGAGCGGTCCCAACGAGCAGTACTTC.

This chain joins TRBV7-2 and TRBJ2-7, with 8 bases identical to TRBD2. CDR1 SGHTA and CDR2 FQGNSA come from the germline V gene. The CDR3 extends over 15 amino acids. J was trimmed by 2 bases and V by 5 bases; bases with no gene match: 8. CDR3 amino acids: CASSPGGAFTYEQYF. The CDR3 DNA follows: TGTGCCAGCAGCCCCGGGGGGGCCTTTACCTACGAGCAGTACTTC.

A single count supports this clone. The V and J genes are TRBV5-1 and TRBJ2-3; D gene uncertain. V dropped 0 bases and J dropped 4 bases, with 9 bases sitting between them. CDR3 length: 14 residues. Germline CDR1 SGHRS, CDR2 YFSETQ. CDR3 DNA sequence: TGCGCCAGCAGCTTGGGACCTGGCGCAGATACGCAGTATTTT. Translated: CASSLGPGADTQYF.

V is TRBV7-6 and J is TRBJ1-4; 9 bases align to TRBD1. The germline gives CDR1 SGHVS, CDR2 FNYEAQ. J was trimmed by 6 bases and V by 5 bases; bases with no gene match: 10. The CDR3 covers 16 residues. The CDR3 nucleotides are TGTGCCAGCAGCCATACCTACCGGGACAGGGATGAAAAACTGTTTTTT. Translation: CASSHTYRDRDEKLFF.

The J gene is TRBJ2-3, the V gene TRBV9, with 9 bases lining up with TRBD2. CDR3 length: 18 amino acids. Trimming took 1 base from V and 2 from J; bases not matched to a gene: 11. CDR1 SGDLS and CDR2 YYNGEE come from the germline V gene. CDR3 sequence (DNA): TGTGCCAGCAGCGTATTTGGGGGTCTAGCGGGAATCACAGATACGCAGTATTTT. Its protein is CASSVFGGLAGITDTQYF.

This rearrangement joins TRBV6-5 to TRBJ2-5, with 9 bases aligning to TRBD1. V lost 2 bases to trimming and J lost 5 bases; unmatched junction nucleotides: 6. The CDR3 consists of 15 residues. Germline values: CDR1 MNHEY, CDR2 SVGAGI. CDR3 protein: CASSYQGQGGETQYF. DNA of the CDR3: TGTGCCAGCAGTTACCAGGGACAGGGAGGGGAGACCCAGTACTTC.

CDR3 amino acids: CASSQSGANEKLFF. CDR3 DNA: TGTGCCAGCAGCCAGAGCGGGGCTAATGAAAAACTGTTTTTT. The rearrangement joins TRBV14 to TRBJ1-4; D ambiguous. The CDR3 length is 14 residues. The V end lost 3 bases, the J end lost 3 bases, and 8 bases lay between the germline ends. Per germline, CDR1 SGHDN and CDR2 FVKESK.

This chain connects TRBV5-6 to TRBJ1-1, with 10 bases aligning to TRBD1. The germline V gene has CDR1 SGHDT and CDR2 YYEEEE. The V gene end was trimmed by 4 bases and the J gene end by 1 base; junction bases not matched to a gene: 4. CDR3 length: 15 amino acids. This CDR3 is CASSLRTGGNTEAFF. As DNA, the CDR3 is TGTGCCAGCAGCCTTCGGACAGGGGGGAACACTGAAGCTTTCTTT. Variable domain in full (rest from reference TRBV5-6 and TRBJ1-1): DAGVTQSPTHLIKTRGQQVTLRCSPKSGHDTVSWYQQALGQGPQFIFQYYEEEERQRGNFPDRFSGHQFPNYSSELNVNALLLGDSALYLCASSLRTGGNTEAFFGQGTRLTVV.

The chain recombines TRBV28 with TRBJ2-5, with 9 bases that match TRBD1. The CDR3 sequence is 14 residues long. V gave up 8 bases and J gave up 3 bases; unmatched junction bases: 7. Germline CDR1 reads MDHEN; CDR2 reads SYDVKM. CDR3 region: CASARQGGEETQYF. The CDR3 nucleotides read TGTGCCAGCGCGAGACAGGGGGGGGAAGAGACCCAGTACTTC.

This rearrangement joins TRBV5-1 to TRBJ1-4; D possibly corresponds to TRBD1 (5 bases). CDR1 is SGHRS and CDR2 is YFSETQ in the germline V gene. The CDR3 runs to 15 residues. Deletions cut 4 bases from V and 8 bases from J, with 18 bases between. The CDR3 DNA is TGCGCCAGCAGCGCATCGGGGACGGTGGGGGAAAAACTGTTTTTT. This encodes CASSASGTVGEKLFF.

The chain carries TRBV5-1 and TRBJ2-3, with 7 bases identical to TRBD2. Germline CDR1 reads SGHRS; CDR2 reads YFSETQ. This CDR3 is 16 amino acids long. J gave up 1 base and V 2 bases, and 7 bases lay outside the gene matches. In DNA form, the CDR3 reads TGCGCCAGCAGCTTAGGACTAGTGGGGCGCACAGATACGCAGTATTTT. This translates into CASSLGLVGRTDTQYF.

The rearrangement links TRBV6-1 to TRBJ1-5; D remains ambiguous. V was trimmed by 2 bases and J by 3 bases, leaving 5 bases between them. Germline assignment: CDR1 MNHNS and CDR2 SASEGT. The CDR3 has 13 amino acids. The CDR3 loop reads CASSEQDNQPQHF. The CDR3 coding sequence is TGTGCCAGCAGTGAACAAGACAATCAGCCCCAGCATTTT.

This clone was observed a single time. The V gene is TRBV28, the J gene TRBJ2-7; D is perhaps TRBD1 (6 bases). CDR1 is MDHEN and CDR2 is SYDVKM in the germline V gene. CDR3 size: 15 residues. The germline V and J ends were trimmed by 3 bases and 4 bases, with 16 bases remaining between them. CDR3 amino acids: CASSLWGQGHYEQYF. The DNA of the CDR3 is TGTGCCAGCAGTTTGTGGGGACAAGGACATTACGAGCAGTACTTC.

The J gene is TRBJ1-1, the V gene TRBV18, with D possibly matching TRBD1 (5 bases). V lost 1 base and J 4 bases, leaving 10 bases between the germline ends. The CDR3 consists of 14 residues. Germline V lookup: CDR1 KGHSH, CDR2 LQKENI. The CDR3 bases are TGTGCCAGCTCACCACAGGGGCTGGGCACTGAAGCTTTCTTT. Its translation: CASSPQGLGTEAFF.

This rearrangement joins TRBV19 to TRBJ2-7; 9 nucleotides match TRBD2. J lost 4 bases, V lost 4 bases, and 2 bases had no gene match. The CDR3 loop spans 13 amino acids. Germline V CDR1 and CDR2: LNHDA, SQIVND (reference sequence). CDR3 protein: CASSSGRGYEQYF. CDR3 coding DNA: TGTGCCAGTAGTAGCGGGAGGGGTTACGAGCAGTACTTC.

The V call is TRBV6-6, the J call TRBJ2-7; the D gene is possibly TRBD1 (7 bases). From germline, CDR1 is MNHNY and CDR2 SVGAGI (reference sequence). V gave up 2 bases and J gave up 3 bases, with 11 bases separating them. The CDR3 runs to 14 residues. CDR3 sequence: CASSYRGRDYEQYF. Written as DNA, the CDR3 is TGTGCCAGCAGTTACAGGGGGCGGGACTACGAGCAGTACTTC.

This chain links TRBV19 with TRBJ1-4; D remains ambiguous. Trimming left V 6 bases short and J 7 bases short, with 18 bases between. The CDR3 loop spans 15 amino acids. The V gene's germline CDR1 is LNHDA and CDR2 SQIVND (reference sequence). Here the CDR3 reads CASRFRGGPSEKLFF. As DNA, the CDR3 is TGTGCCAGTAGATTTCGGGGAGGGCCCTCTGAAAAACTGTTTTTT.